One TCR beta chain is described in this entry. As handled by the study authors: Using reference gene primer amplification, nucleated cell counts were estimated. Sequencing was performed with immunoSEQ multiplex PCR; in TCRdb, only in-frame clones are kept and a portion is missing. V and J calls and clone size are given by that table; D and trimming were obtained from the DNA. Here the sample spans about 100,000 clones, 70% to 90% being singletons. This record comes from a study of blood T cell repertoires in COVID-19. Across the study: Acute and convalescent COVID-19 samples came from the United States, Italy and Spain. The cDNA or gDNA used as material had been derived from T cells, B-cell-depleted T cells, or PBMCs.

From germline, CDR1 is LGHDT and CDR2 YNNKEL (reference sequence). The CDR3 has 13 residues. Trimming removed 0 bases from V and 6 bases from J, with 6 bases in between. The chain combines TRBV3-1 (or the pseudogene TRBV3-2) with TRBJ1-5; D remains ambiguous. Sequencing was carried out using peripheral blood. The receptor was isolated from a man aged 45 to 65 with active COVID-19. The CDR3 region has the DNA TGTGCCAGCAGCCAAGACCGCGGTCAGCCCCAGCATTTT. This encodes CASSQDRGQPQHF.